The clone carrying this T cell receptor beta chain appeared a few times. The protocol was immunoSEQ multiplex PCR, while the TCRdb copy is restricted to in-frame clones and leaves out a portion. Of over 100,000 clones in the sample, about nine tenths were seen once. This record belongs to a study of control samples from healthy donors and cancer patients. This CDR3 region has 17 residues. The sample taken for sequencing was blood. The rearrangement uses TRBV21-1 and TRBJ1-5; the table's D call of TRBD1 was not tested on the DNA. TRBV21-1 is reported as a pseudogene. The TCR sequence derives from a human donor in good health. The donor label of this sample is uncertain. The CDR3 loop reads CASSRKGIRDRAEPQHF. CDR3 nucleotides: TGTGCCAGCAGCCGTAAGGGGATCCGGGACAGGGCTGAGCCCCAGCATTTT.